The 17 T cell receptor beta chains presented below share a single source sample, sequenced in a study of siplizumab effects on memory and regulatory T cells. Sequencing used immunoSEQ multiplex PCR; TCRdb keeps in-frame clones, though not all of them. Among over 85,000 clones, roughly 95% were seen once, and the ten largest hold 0.03% to 0.035%. Material for sequencing was naive CD4+ T cells sorted from blood. The receptors were sampled from a human donor in good health.

The chain links TRBV6-5 to TRBJ1-2, with 8 bases fitting TRBD1. This CDR3 is built from 15 residues. Germline CDR1 MNHEY, CDR2 SVGAGI. Trimming removed 6 bases from V and 4 bases from J; junction bases left unmatched: 10. The CDR3 nucleotides read TGTGCCAGCAGGCCCTCAGGGGGCGTCGGCTATGGCTACACCTTC. Protein sequence: CASRPSGGVGYGYTF.

V and J are TRBV9 and TRBJ2-3; 7 bases fit TRBD1. Germline V gene data show CDR1 as SGDLS and CDR2 as YYNGEE. V shed 3 bases, J shed 4 bases, and the junction held 14 bases outside the gene matches. The CDR3 spans 17 residues. The CDR3 bases are TGTGCCAGCAGCGCCAGACAGGGTAAGATTGTCGCAGATACGCAGTATTTT. Translating it yields CASSARQGKIVADTQYF.

The rearrangement joins TRBV28 to TRBJ2-1, with D tentatively TRBD2 (6 bases). CDR3 size: 16 residues. Per the germline V gene, CDR1 is MDHEN and CDR2 is SYDVKM. The V end lost 6 bases, the J end lost 2 bases, and 17 bases lay between the germline ends. The CDR3 reads CASRGLGGKPYNEQFF. The CDR3 coding sequence is TGTGCCAGCAGGGGATTGGGGGGTAAACCCTACAATGAGCAGTTCTTC.

This clone has a single count. J is TRBJ1-1 and V is TRBV5-1, with 9 nucleotides matching TRBD1. The germline gives CDR1 SGHRS, CDR2 YFSETQ. The CDR3 runs to 13 residues. V lost 4 bases to trimming and J lost 10 bases; unmatched junction nucleotides: 8. CDR3 nucleotide sequence: TGCGCCAGCAGCCTGGGACAGGGTTTAAGAGCTTTCTTT. It is translated as CASSLGQGLRAFF.

J is TRBJ2-5 and V is TRBV19; 7 bases are shared with TRBD1. CDR1 is LNHDA, CDR2 SQIVND, per germline (reference sequence). The CDR3 has 13 residues. J lost 4 bases, V lost 4 bases, and 3 bases had no gene match. The DNA for the CDR3 is TGTGCCAGTAGTACGACAGGGAGAGAGACCCAGTACTTC. It encodes CASSTTGRETQYF. The full variable domain, in which reference TRBV19 and TRBJ2-5 provide the parts outside the CDR3, is DGGITQSPKYLFRKEGQNVTLSCEQNLNHDAMYWYRQDPGQGLRLIYYSQIVNDFQKGDIAEGYSVSREKKESFPLTVTSAQKNPTAFYLCASSTTGRETQYFGPGTRLLVL.

This clone was detected once. The V and J genes are TRBV11-2 and TRBJ2-5; 15 bases line up with TRBD2. The CDR3 runs 17 residues. After removal of 2 bases from V and 2 bases from J, the junction contained 3 bases not matched to a gene. Germline lookup yields CDR1 SGHAT and CDR2 FQNNGV. CDR3 coding DNA: TGTGCCAGCAGCTTAACCGGACTAGCGGGGGGGCAAGAGACCCAGTACTTC. As protein: CASSLTGLAGGQETQYF.

This clone was seen just once. Additional DNA sequences in this sample encode the identical CDR3. The chain is built from TRBV5-6 and TRBJ2-2; unclear D gene. With 0 bases removed from V and 2 bases from J, the gap between germline ends came to 5 bases. The CDR3 totals 14 residues. The germline V gene encodes CDR1 SGHDT and CDR2 YYEEEE. The CDR3 nucleotides are TGTGCCAGCAGCTTGGGACTTAACACCGGGGAGCTGTTTTTT. Protein: CASSLGLNTGELFF.

V is TRBV18 and J is TRBJ2-5; D is possibly TRBD2 (5 bases). This CDR3 is built from 14 residues. The V gene's germline CDR1 is KGHSH and CDR2 LQKENI. Trimming shortened V by 4 bases and J by 2 bases, and 11 bases separated the two germline ends. CDR3 sequence reads: CASSLFTGQETQYF. The CDR3 bases are TGTGCCAGCTCACTTTTCACGGGACAAGAGACCCAGTACTTC.

This clone was found once. J is TRBJ2-3 and V is TRBV27; a possible D gene is TRBD2 (6 bases). CDR3 length equals 16 residues. Germline V gene sequence: CDR1 MNHEY, CDR2 SMNVEV (reference sequence). Trimming took off 10 bases at V and 0 bases at J, with 20 bases between the two ends. DNA of the CDR3: TGTGCCACCGAAGGGAGGACGCGCCCTAGCACAGATACGCAGTATTTT. Translation: CATEGRTRPSTDTQYF.

This clone appeared once. The V call is TRBV10-2, the J call TRBJ2-1; a weak D match, TRBD2 (6 bases). V lost 10 bases, J lost 7 bases, and 20 bases lay in between. CDR3 length equals 14 residues. Germline V gives CDR1 WSHSY, CDR2 SAAADI. The CDR3 reads CAIDRRGRGNEQFF. The CDR3 DNA sequence: TGCGCCATCGACCGGAGGGGTCGAGGAAATGAGCAGTTCTTC.

The chain joins TRBV5-5 to TRBJ1-1; D call uncertain. This CDR3 is built from 14 residues. V lost 1 base, J lost 7 bases, and 14 bases lay in between. Germline V lookup: CDR1 SGHKS, CDR2 YYEKEE (reference sequence). The CDR3 coding sequence is TGTGCCAGCAGCTTGTCCCCTTGGGGAATTGAAGCTTTCTTT. Protein product: CASSLSPWGIEAFF.

The rearrangement joins TRBV5-4 to TRBJ2-1, with 7 bases matching TRBD2. V lost 0 bases to trimming and J lost 8 bases; unmatched junction nucleotides: 8. The CDR3 runs 15 residues. Germline CDR1 reads SGHNT; CDR2 reads YYREEE (reference sequence). This CDR3 reads CASSLAGLVSDEQFF. The CDR3 DNA sequence: TGTGCCAGCAGCTTGGCAGGACTAGTTAGCGATGAGCAGTTCTTC.

V usage is TRBV25-1 and J usage is TRBJ2-2, with 9 bases aligning to TRBD1. Germline values: CDR1 MGHDK, CDR2 SYGVNS. The V and J ends lost 3 bases and 5 bases, in that order; junction bases with no gene match: 7. The CDR3 covers 16 residues. The CDR3 DNA sequence: TGTGCCAGCAGTGACCCCACAGGGGGCGAAACCGGGGAGCTGTTTTTT. This encodes CASSDPTGGETGELFF.

The count of this clone is one. V is TRBV6-5 and J is TRBJ1-2, with D possibly matching TRBD1 (6 bases). Trimming shortened V by 4 bases and J by 7 bases, and 13 bases separated the two germline ends. The CDR3 loop spans 13 amino acids. CDR1 and CDR2 from the germline V gene are MNHEY and SVGAGI. The CDR3 region has the DNA TGTGCCAGCAGTTCCTTGGGGGGCTCTGGCTACACCTTC. Encoded protein: CASSSLGGSGYTF.

The V call is TRBV5-6, the J call TRBJ2-5; D unclear. Trimming left V 7 bases short and J 2 bases short, with 6 bases between. Germline lookup yields CDR1 SGHDT and CDR2 YYEEEE. The CDR3 runs 11 residues. CDR3 sequence: CASSRQETQYF. The CDR3 DNA reads TGTGCCAGCTCCCGGCAAGAGACCCAGTACTTC.

V gene TRBV5-8 combines with J gene TRBJ2-1; a weak D match, TRBD2 (5 bases). CDR1 is SGHTS, CDR2 YDEGEE, per germline. V lost 7 bases and J lost 8, with 16 bases in between. The CDR3 covers 13 residues. CDR3 loop: CASGLDRGDEQFF. The CDR3, as DNA: TGTGCCAGCGGACTGGACCGCGGCGATGAGCAGTTCTTC.

This chain joins TRBV19 and TRBJ2-2; D possibly uses TRBD1 or TRBD2 (6 bases each). Germline V gene sequence: CDR1 LNHDA, CDR2 SQIVND (reference sequence). V lost 6 bases and J lost 6, with 20 bases in between. This CDR3 comprises 16 residues. CDR3 in DNA: TGTGCCAGTAGGTCAGTGGGGGGCGAACGGCCCGGGGAGCTGTTTTTT. This encodes CASRSVGGERPGELFF.